The next 8 T cell receptor beta chains were all read from a single sample in a study of OX40 agonist ivuxolimab in advanced cancers. TCRdb keeps only in-frame clones here, not all; method: immunoSEQ multiplex PCR. The sample lists 70,000 to 90,000 clones, 85% occurring once. The source was CD4+ or CD8+ T cells sorted from blood, collected in a trial of the OX40 agonist ivuxolimab. All receptors derive from an adult with an advanced solid tumor such as melanoma, head and neck, liver or kidney cancer.

This clone showed up just once. CDR3 nucleotides: TGTGCCAGCAGCTTAGATGGGGGCGGCAGGGTAGATACGCAGTATTTT. It codes for CASSLDGGGRVDTQYF. V usage is TRBV7-9 and J usage is TRBJ2-3; the D gene is possibly TRBD1 (6 bases). V lost 1 base and J 5 bases, leaving 16 bases between the germline ends. The CDR3 covers 16 residues. Germline lookup yields CDR1 SEHNR and CDR2 FQNEAQ (reference sequence).

CDR3 amino acids: CASRTTRNTEAFF. In DNA form, the CDR3 reads TGTGCCAGCAGAACAACGAGGAACACTGAAGCTTTCTTT. The chain has TRBV6-1 and TRBJ1-1; D uncertain. With 6 bases removed from V and 1 base from J, the gap between germline ends came to 9 bases. The CDR3 is 13 residues long. Germline V CDR1 and CDR2: MNHNS, SASEGT.

The genes are TRBV4-1 and TRBJ2-1; 10 positions agree with TRBD2. Germline V gives CDR1 MGHRA, CDR2 YSYEKL. The V segment lost 4 bases and the J segment 2 bases; nucleotides outside the gene matches: 8. This CDR3 contains 17 residues. In DNA, the CDR3 is TGCGCCAGCAGCCCCTCTGGACTAGCGGCTCCCTACAATGAGCAGTTCTTC. This sequence encodes CASSPSGLAAPYNEQFF.

In this sample, this clone is medium-sized. The chain couples TRBV4-2 to TRBJ2-5; 10 bases agree with TRBD2. This CDR3 is 12 amino acids long. Trimming took 4 bases from V and 9 from J; bases not matched to a gene: 2. Germline assignment: CDR1 LGHNA and CDR2 YNFKEQ. CDR3 nucleotides: TGTGCCAGCAGCCCCAGCGGGGGGGCCCAGTACTTC. Translating it yields CASSPSGGAQYF.

The V gene is TRBV5-1, the J gene TRBJ2-3; 13 bases fit TRBD2. V dropped 3 bases and J dropped 4; count of bases not matched to a gene: 5. This CDR3 has 16 residues. The germline gives CDR1 SGHRS, CDR2 YFSETQ. The CDR3 here is CASSSLAGGPADTQYF. CDR3 in DNA: TGCGCCAGCAGCTCACTAGCGGGAGGGCCTGCAGATACGCAGTATTTT.

This clone has a single count. The CDR3, as DNA: TGTGCCAGCAGCCGGGAGATTGGTCTGGGCTACACCTTC. Its protein is CASSREIGLGYTF. The rearrangement links TRBV5-6 to TRBJ1-2; D gene unclear. The CDR3 has 13 residues. V lost 4 bases and J 8 bases, leaving 15 bases between the germline ends. Per the germline V gene, CDR1 is SGHDT and CDR2 is YYEEEE.

The chain links TRBV5-6 to TRBJ2-5, with TRBD1 matching over 8 bases. This CDR3 region has 15 residues. The J segment lost 0 bases and the V segment lost 3 bases, leaving 4 bases of the junction unmatched. The germline V gene encodes CDR1 SGHDT and CDR2 YYEEEE. CDR3 protein: CASSYAGGYQETQYF. CDR3 in DNA: TGTGCCAGCAGCTACGCAGGGGGCTACCAAGAGACCCAGTACTTC. The full variable domain, completed using reference TRBV5-6 and TRBJ2-5, is DAGVTQSPTHLIKTRGQQVTLRCSPKSGHDTVSWYQQALGQGPQFIFQYYEEEERQRGNFPDRFSGHQFPNYSSELNVNALLLGDSALYLCASSYAGGYQETQYFGPGTRLLVL.

This clone occurred a few times. The rearrangement joins TRBV6-5 to TRBJ2-7; 8 positions match TRBD1. Looked up from germline, CDR1 is MNHEY and CDR2 is SVGAGI. V lost 8 bases to trimming and J lost 0 bases; unmatched junction nucleotides: 6. The CDR3 runs to 14 residues. CDR3 amino acids: CASLRDRTSYEQYF. In DNA, the CDR3 is TGTGCCAGCCTACGGGACAGGACCTCCTACGAGCAGTACTTC.